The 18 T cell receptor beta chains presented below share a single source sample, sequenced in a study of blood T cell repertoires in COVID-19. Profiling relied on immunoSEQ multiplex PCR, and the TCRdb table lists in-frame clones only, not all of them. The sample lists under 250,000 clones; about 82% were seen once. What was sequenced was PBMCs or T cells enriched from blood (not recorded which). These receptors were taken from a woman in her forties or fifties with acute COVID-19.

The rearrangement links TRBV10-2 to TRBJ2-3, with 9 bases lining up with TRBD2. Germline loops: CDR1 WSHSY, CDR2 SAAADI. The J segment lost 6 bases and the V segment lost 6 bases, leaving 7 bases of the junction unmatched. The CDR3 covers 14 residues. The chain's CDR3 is CASRAGGSWDTQYF. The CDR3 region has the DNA TGCGCCAGCAGGGCGGGGGGGTCGTGGGATACGCAGTATTTT.

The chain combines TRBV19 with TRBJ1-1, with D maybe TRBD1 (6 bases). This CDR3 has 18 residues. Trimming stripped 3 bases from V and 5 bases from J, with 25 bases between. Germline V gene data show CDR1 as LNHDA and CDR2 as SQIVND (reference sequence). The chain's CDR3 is CASSIHALTQGILTEAFF. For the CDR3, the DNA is TGTGCCAGTAGTATTCATGCCCTTACACAGGGTATACTTACTGAAGCTTTCTTT.

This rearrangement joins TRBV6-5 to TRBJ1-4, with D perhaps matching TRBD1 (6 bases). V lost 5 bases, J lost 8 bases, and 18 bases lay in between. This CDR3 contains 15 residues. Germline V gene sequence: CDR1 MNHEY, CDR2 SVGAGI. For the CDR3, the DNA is TGTGCCAGCAGTCGCACAGGGTGGCGGAGCGAAAAACTGTTTTTT. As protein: CASSRTGWRSEKLFF.

CDR3 in amino acids: CAIKTTGESYEQYF. The CDR3, as DNA: TGTGCCATCAAGACGACAGGGGAAAGTTACGAGCAGTACTTC. The chain couples TRBV10-3 to TRBJ2-7; 8 nucleotides line up with TRBD1. The CDR3 spans 14 residues. Looked up from germline, CDR1 is ENHRY and CDR2 is SYGVKD. V shed 7 bases and J 4 bases; nucleotides not matched to a gene: 9.

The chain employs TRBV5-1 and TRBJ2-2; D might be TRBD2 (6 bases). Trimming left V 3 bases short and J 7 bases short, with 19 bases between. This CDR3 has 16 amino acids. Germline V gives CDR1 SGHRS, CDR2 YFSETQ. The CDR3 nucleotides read TGCGCCAGCAGCTCCGGGACTGCTTTGGATGTCGGGGAGCTGTTTTTT. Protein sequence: CASSSGTALDVGELFF.

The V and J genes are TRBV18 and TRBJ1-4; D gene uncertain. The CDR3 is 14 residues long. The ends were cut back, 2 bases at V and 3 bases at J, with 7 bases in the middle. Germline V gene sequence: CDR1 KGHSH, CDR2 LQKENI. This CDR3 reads CASSPGLANEKLFF. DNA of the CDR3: TGTGCCAGCTCACCAGGACTTGCTAATGAAAAACTGTTTTTT.

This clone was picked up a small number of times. In DNA form, the CDR3 reads TGTGCCAGCCGTAGCGGGGGCCGGGACACCGGGGAGCTGTTTTTT. Translated, it gives CASRSGGRDTGELFF. This chain joins TRBV18 and TRBJ2-2; 9 nucleotides align to TRBD2. The CDR3 extends over 15 amino acids. J gave up 3 bases and V 8 bases, and 7 bases lay outside the gene matches. CDR1 is KGHSH and CDR2 is LQKENI in the germline V gene.

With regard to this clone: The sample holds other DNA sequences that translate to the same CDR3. The CDR3: CASSPPETGNSGNTIYF. Here the CDR3 DNA reads TGTGCCAGCTCACCACCGGAAACGGGAAACTCTGGAAACACCATATATTTT. The chain links TRBV18 to TRBJ1-3; D ambiguous. This CDR3 is 17 amino acids long. V lost 0 bases and J lost 0, with 12 bases in between. The V gene's germline CDR1 is KGHSH and CDR2 LQKENI.

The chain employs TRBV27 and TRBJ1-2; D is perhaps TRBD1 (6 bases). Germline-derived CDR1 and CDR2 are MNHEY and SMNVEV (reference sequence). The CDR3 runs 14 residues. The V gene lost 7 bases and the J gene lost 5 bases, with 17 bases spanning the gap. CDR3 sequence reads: CASTPDSTVYGYTF. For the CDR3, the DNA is TGTGCCAGCACCCCGGACAGCACGGTTTATGGCTACACCTTC.

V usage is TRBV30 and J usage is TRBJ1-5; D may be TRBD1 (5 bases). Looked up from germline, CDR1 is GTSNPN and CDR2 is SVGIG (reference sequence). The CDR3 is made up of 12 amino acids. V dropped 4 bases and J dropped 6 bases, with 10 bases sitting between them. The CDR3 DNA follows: TGTGCCTGGACCAGGGATGGTCAGCCCCAGCATTTT. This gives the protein CAWTRDGQPQHF.

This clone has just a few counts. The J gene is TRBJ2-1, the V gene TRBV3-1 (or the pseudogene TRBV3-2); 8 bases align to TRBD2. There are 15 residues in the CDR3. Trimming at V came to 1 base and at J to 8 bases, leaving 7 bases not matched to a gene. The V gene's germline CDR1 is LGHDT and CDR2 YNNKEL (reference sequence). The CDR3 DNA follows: TGTGCCAGCAGCCAAGGAATTGGACTAGCAGATGAGCAGTTCTTC. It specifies CASSQGIGLADEQFF.

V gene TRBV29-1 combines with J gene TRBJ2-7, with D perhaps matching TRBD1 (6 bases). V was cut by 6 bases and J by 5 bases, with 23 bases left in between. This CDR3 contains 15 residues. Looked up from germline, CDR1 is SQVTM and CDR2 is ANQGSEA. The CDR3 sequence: CSVRSEDRVPHEQYF. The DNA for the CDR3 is TGCAGCGTCCGCTCAGAGGACAGAGTTCCCCACGAGCAGTACTTC.

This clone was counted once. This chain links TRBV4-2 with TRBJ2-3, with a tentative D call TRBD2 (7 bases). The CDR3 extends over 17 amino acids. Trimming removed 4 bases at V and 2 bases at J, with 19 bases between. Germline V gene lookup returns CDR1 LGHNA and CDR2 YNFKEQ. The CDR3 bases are TGTGCCAGCAGCCTCTGGGAGGGGGGGCCAGACACAGATACGCAGTATTTT. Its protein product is CASSLWEGGPDTDTQYF.

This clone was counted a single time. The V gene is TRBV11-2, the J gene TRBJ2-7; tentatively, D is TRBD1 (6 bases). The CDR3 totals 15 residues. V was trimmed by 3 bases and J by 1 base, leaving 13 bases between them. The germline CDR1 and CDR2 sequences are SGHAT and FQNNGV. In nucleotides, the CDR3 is TGTGCCAGCAGCTTGAGTCAGGGGACATCCTACGAGCAGTACTTC. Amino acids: CASSLSQGTSYEQYF.

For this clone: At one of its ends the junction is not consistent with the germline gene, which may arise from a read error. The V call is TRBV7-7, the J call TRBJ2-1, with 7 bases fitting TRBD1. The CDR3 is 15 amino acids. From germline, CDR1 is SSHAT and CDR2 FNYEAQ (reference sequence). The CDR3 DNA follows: TGTGCTAGCAGCACCGACAGGGTCAAAAACAATGAGCAGTTCTTC. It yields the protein CASSTDRVKNNEQFF.

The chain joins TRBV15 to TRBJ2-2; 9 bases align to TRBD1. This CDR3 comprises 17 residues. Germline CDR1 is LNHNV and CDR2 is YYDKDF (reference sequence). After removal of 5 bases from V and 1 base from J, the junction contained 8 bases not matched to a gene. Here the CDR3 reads CATSRDRGQGNTGELFF. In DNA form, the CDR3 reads TGTGCCACCAGCCGTGACAGGGGACAGGGGAACACCGGGGAGCTGTTTTTT.

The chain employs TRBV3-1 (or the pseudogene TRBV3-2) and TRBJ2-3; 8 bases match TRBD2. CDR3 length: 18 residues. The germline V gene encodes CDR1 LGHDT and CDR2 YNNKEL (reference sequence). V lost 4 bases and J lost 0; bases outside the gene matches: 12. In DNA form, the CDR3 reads TGTGCCAGCAGCCCCGTGCAGTGGCGGGGGGCTAGCACAGATACGCAGTATTTT. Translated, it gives CASSPVQWRGASTDTQYF.

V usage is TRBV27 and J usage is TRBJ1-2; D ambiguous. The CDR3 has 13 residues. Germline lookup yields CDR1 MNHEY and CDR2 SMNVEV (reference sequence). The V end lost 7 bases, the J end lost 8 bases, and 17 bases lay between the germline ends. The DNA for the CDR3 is TGTGCCAGCACGCGGAGCGGGTCTGGAGGCTACACCTTC. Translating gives CASTRSGSGGYTF.